The 16 T cell receptor beta chains in this list originate from one sample, sequenced in a study of T cells in Graves' hyperthyroidism and ophthalmopathy. RNA transcripts yielded amplified TCR beta CDR3 regions. RT-PCR in the first round (using the HTBI primer set) targeted the TCR CDR3. TCRdb independently ran MiXCR on the multiplex PCR reads; one entry per CDR3 protein. In the table there are about 350,000 distinct CDR3 sequences, about 15% of which are singletons. The specimen sequenced was blood. All receptors come from a woman in her thirties with Graves' hyperthyroidism.

J is TRBJ2-7 and V is TRBV4-1; 11 nucleotides match TRBD2. From germline, CDR1 is MGHRA and CDR2 YSYEKL. Trimming at V came to 4 bases and at J to 5 bases, leaving 10 bases not matched to a gene. This CDR3 has 16 residues. CDR3 sequence: CASSLAVLAGGHEQYF. CDR3 DNA: TGCGCCAGCAGCCTCGCGGTGCTAGCGGGAGGCCACGAGCAGTACTTC.

This clonotype was counted at least ten times. The chain couples TRBV9 to TRBJ2-5, with D hard to call. The germline V gene encodes CDR1 SGDLS and CDR2 YYNGEE. CDR3 length equals 15 residues. The V and J ends lost 2 bases and 0 bases respectively, with 11 bases between them. CDR3 DNA: TGTGCCAGCAGCGTGGGTCTACTGCACCAAGAGACCCAGTACTTC. Protein sequence: CASSVGLLHQETQYF.

The sample holds many counts of this clonotype. The rearrangement joins TRBV12-3 or TRBV12-4 to TRBJ2-7, with D perhaps given as TRBD1 or TRBD2 (5 bases each). V lost 6 bases and J 2 bases, leaving 14 bases between the germline ends. The CDR3 totals 14 residues. CDR3 in amino acids: CASSWGLAAYEQYF. The DNA for the CDR3 is TGTGCCAGCAGCTGGGGGTTGGCGGCCTACGAGCAGTACTTC.

This clonotype was detected many times. This chain uses TRBV3-1 with TRBJ1-5; D is unresolved. Deletions cut 1 base from V and 5 bases from J, with 6 bases between. Looked up from germline, CDR1 is LGHDT and CDR2 is YNNKEL (reference sequence). The CDR3 spans 13 residues. The CDR3 loop reads CASSQVPDQPQHF. CDR3 bases: TGTGCCAGCAGCCAAGTTCCGGATCAGCCCCAGCATTTT.

This clonotype was seen at least ten times. The chain joins TRBV5-1 to TRBJ2-3; TRBD1 aligns across 7 bases. Germline V gene sequence: CDR1 SGHRS, CDR2 YFSETQ. This CDR3 has 15 amino acids. V lost 4 bases to trimming and J lost 2 bases; unmatched junction nucleotides: 7. The DNA for the CDR3 is TGCGCCAGCAGCACGAGGGACAGACACACAGATACGCAGTATTTT. It encodes CASSTRDRHTDTQYF. Together with reference TRBV5-1 and TRBJ2-3, the CDR3 gives the full variable domain: KAGVTQTPRYLIKTRGQQVTLSCSPISGHRSVSWYQQTPGQGLQFLFEYFSETQRNKGNFPGRFSGRQFSNSRSEMNVSTLELGDSALYLCASSTRDRHTDTQYFGPGTRLTVL.

In regard to this clonotype: A much larger clone is a single base away; this may be a read error. The chain recombines TRBV29-1 with TRBJ2-1; D remains ambiguous. The CDR3 has 10 amino acids. In germline, CDR1 is SQVTM, CDR2 ANQGSEA. CDR3 residues: CSGRYNEEFF. The CDR3 nucleotides read TGCAGCGGCAGATACAATGAGGAGTTCTTC.

The table lists this clonotype with many counts. The rearrangement uses TRBV7-8 and TRBJ2-7; TRBD1 is a possible D gene (6 bases). V gave up 1 base and J gave up 5 bases, with 24 bases separating them. Germline CDR1 and CDR2: SGHVS and FQNEAQ. The CDR3 is 18 residues long. CDR3 loop: CASSLVSRSRGSSHEQYF. The DNA of the CDR3 is TGTGCCAGCAGCTTAGTTTCACGATCCAGGGGCTCATCCCACGAGCAGTACTTC. Full variable domain (rest looked up from reference TRBV7-8 and TRBJ2-7): GAGVSQSPRYKVAKRGQDVALRCDPISGHVSLFWYQQALGQGPEFLTYFQNEAQLDKSGLPSDRFFAERPEGSVSTLKIQRTQQEDSAVYLCASSLVSRSRGSSHEQYFGPGTRLTVT.

This clonotype was counted ten times or more. The chain uses TRBV6-4 and TRBJ1-2; no firm D call. Deletions cut 5 bases from V and 4 bases from J, with 14 bases between. Germline loops: CDR1 MRHNA, CDR2 SNTAGT. This CDR3 is built from 14 residues. CDR3 coding DNA: TGTGCCAGCAGTCCCACCCCGCGCGGCTATGGCTACACCTTC. This encodes CASSPTPRGYGYTF.

The chain joins TRBV19 to TRBJ2-6; 7 nucleotides agree with TRBD1. The CDR3 has 17 residues. Losses at the gene ends were 4 bases for V and 0 bases for J; bases not matched to a gene: 6. From germline, CDR1 is LNHDA and CDR2 SQIVND (reference sequence). The CDR3 DNA is TGTGCCAGTAGTAACAGGGGTGGGCGCTCTGGGGCCAACGTCCTGACTTTC. It specifies CASSNRGGRSGANVLTF.

A word on this clonotype: Given a much more abundant clone one base away, this may be a read error. The chain recombines TRBV13 with TRBJ2-5; D is undetermined. Trimming pared 2 bases from V and 5 bases from J, leaving 18 bases between. Germline assignment: CDR1 PRHDT and CDR2 FYEKMQ (reference sequence). The CDR3 extends over 16 amino acids. This CDR3 reads CASSLKVPSGDETQYF. CDR3 in DNA: TGTGCCAGCAGCTTAAAAGTCCCCTCGGGCGATGAGACCCAGTACTTC.

This clonotype was seen at least ten times. The chain couples TRBV6-2 or TRBV6-3 to TRBJ1-2; D call uncertain. Germline CDR1 is MNHEY and CDR2 is SVGEGT. V gave up 6 bases and J gave up 2 bases, with 13 bases separating them. This CDR3 has 14 residues. The chain's CDR3 is CASRVKGINYGYTF. CDR3 nucleotide sequence: TGTGCCAGCAGGGTGAAGGGTATAAACTATGGCTACACCTTC.

This clonotype was counted only a few times. The V gene is TRBV4-3, the J gene TRBJ2-7, with 8 nucleotides matching TRBD1. V was pared by 0 bases and J by 7 bases, with 11 bases of the junction left unmatched. The CDR3 runs to 16 residues. Germline-derived CDR1 and CDR2 are LGHNA and YSLEER. The CDR3: CASSQETQGALREQYF. CDR3 nucleotide sequence: TGCGCCAGCAGCCAAGAAACCCAGGGGGCCCTCAGGGAGCAGTACTTC.

The V gene is TRBV15, the J gene TRBJ1-5, with 8 bases lining up with TRBD1. Germline CDR1 and CDR2: LNHNV and YYDKDF (reference sequence). Trimming took 5 bases from V and 2 from J; bases not matched to a gene: 8. This CDR3 spans 16 amino acids. CDR3 sequence: CATSGFDRGRNQPQHF. CDR3 nucleotide sequence: TGTGCCACCAGCGGGTTCGACAGGGGACGCAATCAGCCCCAGCATTTT.

This clonotype was counted ten times or more. The chain recombines TRBV28 with TRBJ2-7, with a tentative D call TRBD2 (5 bases). In germline, CDR1 is MDHEN, CDR2 SYDVKM. The CDR3 covers 14 residues. Trimming left V 2 bases short and J 1 base short, with 9 bases between. The CDR3 reads CASSLIRGSYEQYF. DNA of the CDR3: TGTGCCAGCAGTTTAATCCGAGGGTCCTACGAGCAGTACTTC.

The table lists this clonotype with many counts. The chain combines TRBV15 with TRBJ2-3; no clear D gene. V was shortened by 5 bases and J by 5 bases, with 17 bases between the two germline ends. This CDR3 region has 15 residues. The germline gives CDR1 LNHNV, CDR2 YYDKDF (reference sequence). The CDR3 is CATSPPNWWEDTQYF. CDR3 sequence (DNA): TGTGCCACCAGCCCCCCTAACTGGTGGGAAGATACGCAGTATTTT.

This clonotype was picked up many times. The chain carries TRBV11-2 and TRBJ2-2, with D possibly matching TRBD1 (6 bases). Per germline, CDR1 SGHAT and CDR2 FQNNGV. Trimming shortened V by 0 bases and J by 5 bases, and 10 bases separated the two germline ends. This CDR3 is built from 15 residues. Here the CDR3 DNA reads TGTGCCAGCAGCTTAGATCTGGGGGCAACCGGGGAGCTGTTTTTT. Its protein product is CASSLDLGATGELFF.